This T cell receptor (beta chain) originates from a study of blood T cell repertoires in COVID-19 (dated by TCRdb to the early 2020s). For context, the study as a whole: Collaborator samples came from the United States, Italy and Spain and covered acute and convalescent phases of COVID-19. The material from the prospective study consisted of cDNA or gDNA derived from T cells, B-cell-depleted T cells, or PBMCs. The dataset comprised deeply sampled blood TCRbeta repertoires from subjects exposed to, actively infected with, or recovered from COVID-19. The repertoires were released in a freely available public database intended as a resource for research on the immune response to SARS-CoV-2. Samples were obtained from the ongoing ImmuneRACE study (first 160 participants) and from some 1,200 subjects provided by 6 global collaborators. Nearly every sample came with metadata listing a de-identified subject ID, COVID-19 status, age in years and sex. Where available, HLA class I and class II types were obtained from metadata supplied by the sample provider rather than from assay-based typing. Study-wide conclusions, independent of this receptor: Clinical and demographic metadata were provided uncurated, with the amount varying by source and participant.

On this clone itself: This clone's antigen is unknown. No quality values exist for individual bases; no much larger clone is one base distant.

The germline V gene supplies CDR1 SGHAT and CDR2 FQNNGV. The CDR3, from cysteine to phenylalanine, totals 14 residues. The DNA shown is the 42-base CDR3, in frame from base 1. V drops 5 bases and J drops 0 bases, leaving 7 bases in between. One collaborating source in Seattle enrolled patients during active infection and followed them longitudinally through the course of disease. Whole blood was collected in K2EDTA tubes by collaborating institutions according to the institutions' own protocols. For TCRbeta analysis, collaborators shipped samples in one of three forms: frozen whole blood, isolated PBMCs, or DNA extracted from either of those sample types. The immunoSEQ Assay, a bias-controlled multiplex PCR, was used to amplify TCRbeta CDR3 regions from genomic DNA. In the authors' own workflow: Nucleated cell counts per sample were estimated from amplification of reference gene primers within the assay. Sequence reads were collapsed and filtered to measure the absolute abundance of every unique TCRbeta CDR3 rearrangement. For each sample, productive Simpson clonality was calculated as the square root of Simpson's diversity index over productive rearrangements. Sourced from immuneACCESS, this table was stored by TCRdb with only in-frame sequences that have V and J called. A share of the clones is absent; for the studies checked, an unresolved V gene accounts for under half, and the remainder has no known explanation. V and J calls and clone size are given by that table; D and trimming were obtained from the DNA. The sample yields over 60,000 clones; roughly 88% were counted once. The top ten clones comprise under 0.65% of the sample.

The source of this sequence is a man in his fifties or sixties with COVID-19, enrolled during active disease. Source material: peripheral blood. Recombination joined TRBV11-2 with TRBJ1-4; the D gene remains uncertain. The nucleotide sequence is given as TGTGCCAGCAGCCTCAGTGCAACTAATGAAAAACTGTTTTTT. It codes for CASSLSATNEKLFF.